This T cell receptor (beta chain) comes out of a study of control samples from healthy donors and cancer patients. Repertoires were generated with immunoSEQ multiplex PCR, while TCRdb's copy carries only in-frame clones and drops some. This table holds 150,000 to 200,000 clones, about 94% found once. V was cut by 3 bases and J by 11 bases, with 8 bases left in between. CDR3 length equals 11 residues. Germline CDR1 reads WSHSY; CDR2 reads SAAADI. The sequence came from a man in his 60s with colorectal cancer. The rearrangement uses TRBV10-2 and TRBJ2-1; D is uncertain. Sequenced input: PBMCs. The chain's CDR3 is CASSDPRQQFF. CDR3 DNA sequence: TGCGCCAGCAGTGACCCACGCCAGCAGTTCTTC.